This T cell receptor beta chain was retrieved from a study of blood T cell repertoires in COVID-19. Study-level background: The United States, Italy and Spain provided the acute and convalescent COVID-19 samples. T cells, B-cell-depleted T cells, or PBMCs provided the cDNA or gDNA that served as material.

The protocol was immunoSEQ multiplex PCR, while the TCRdb copy is restricted to in-frame clones and leaves out a portion. The sample contains a few hundred thousand clones, 85% of which appear only once. Germline V gene lookup returns CDR1 SEHNR and CDR2 FQNEAQ (reference sequence). The CDR3 consists of 16 residues. The trim removed 4 bases at V and 4 bases at J, leaving 9 bases unmatched. The source of this sequence is a woman between 18 and 29 years old with acute or convalescent COVID-19. The genes are TRBV7-9 and TRBJ2-5; 10 bases fit TRBD2. The sequencing input was peripheral blood. As DNA, the CDR3 is TGTGCCAGCAGCTCCACTGAGCGGGGGGGCACAGAGACCCAGTACTTC. This translates into CASSSTERGGTETQYF.